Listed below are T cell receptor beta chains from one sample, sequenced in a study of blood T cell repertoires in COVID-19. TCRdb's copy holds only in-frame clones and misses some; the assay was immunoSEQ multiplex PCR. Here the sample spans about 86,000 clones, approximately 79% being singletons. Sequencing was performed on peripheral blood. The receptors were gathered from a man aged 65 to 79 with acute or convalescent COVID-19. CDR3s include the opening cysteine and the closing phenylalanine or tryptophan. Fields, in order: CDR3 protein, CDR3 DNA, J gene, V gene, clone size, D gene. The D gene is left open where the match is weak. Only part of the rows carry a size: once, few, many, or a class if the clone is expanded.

CDR3: CASSYQGYEQFF
DNA: TGTGCCAGCAGCTACCAGGGCTATGAGCAGTTCTTC
J: TRBJ2-1
V: TRBV7-9
size: NA
D: NA

CDR3: CASSQDSAGGVLETQYF
DNA: TGCGCCAGCAGCCAAGATTCAGCGGGGGGCGTCCTGGAGACCCAGTACTTC
J: TRBJ2-5
V: TRBV4-1
size: NA
D: TRBD2

CDR3: CASSILPRSSGGAGTGELFF
DNA: TGTGCCAGTAGTATACTCCCCCGGTCTAGCGGGGGGGCCGGTACCGGGGAGCTGTTTTTT
J: TRBJ2-2
V: TRBV19
size: NA
D: TRBD2

CDR3: CAISESRGLAGDSYEQYF
DNA: TGTGCCATCAGTGAGTCTCGTGGACTAGCGGGGGACTCCTACGAGCAGTACTTC
J: TRBJ2-7
V: TRBV10-3
size: NA
D: TRBD2

CDR3: CASSETPNTGELFF
DNA: TGTGCCAGCAGTGAAACACCGAACACCGGGGAGCTGTTTTTT
J: TRBJ2-2
V: TRBV2
size: NA
D: NA

CDR3: CASAPETPGNTIYF
DNA: TGTGCCAGCGCACCTGAAACTCCAGGAAACACCATATATTTT
J: TRBJ1-3
V: TRBV9
size: NA
D: NA

CDR3: CASSIDLYRPNEKLFF
DNA: TGTGCCAGTAGTATAGATCTTTACAGACCTAATGAAAAACTGTTTTTT
J: TRBJ1-4
V: TRBV19
size: NA
D: NA

CDR3: CASWKETQRNYGYTF
DNA: TGTGCCAGCTGGAAGGAGACTCAGAGAAACTATGGCTACACCTTC
J: TRBJ1-2
V: TRBV5-6
size: NA
D: NA

CDR3: CASSPFPSGANVLTF
DNA: TGTGCCAGCTCACCCTTCCCCTCTGGGGCCAACGTCCTGACTTTC
J: TRBJ2-6
V: TRBV18
size: NA
D: NA

CDR3: CSVTGGSRADTQYF
DNA: TGCAGCGTGACGGGGGGGTCGAGGGCAGATACGCAGTATTTT
J: TRBJ2-3
V: TRBV29-1
size: NA
D: TRBD2

CDR3: CASSGDSYNEQFF
DNA: TGCGCCAGCAGCGGCGACAGTTACAATGAGCAGTTCTTC
J: TRBJ2-1
V: TRBV5-1
size: NA
D: NA

CDR3: CASSPSVNTEAFF
DNA: TGCGCCAGCAGCCCCTCGGTGAACACTGAAGCTTTCTTT
J: TRBJ1-1
V: TRBV4-1
size: NA
D: NA

CDR3: CASSRRNRGNTGELFF
DNA: TGCGCCAGCAGCCGGCGGAACAGGGGAAACACCGGGGAGCTGTTTTTT
J: TRBJ2-2
V: TRBV4-1
size: NA
D: TRBD1

CDR3: CAWNPGEGSAEAFF
DNA: TGTGCCTGGAATCCGGGGGAGGGGAGCGCTGAAGCTTTCTTT
J: TRBJ1-1
V: TRBV19
size: once
D: NA

CDR3: CASSLVRGDTQYF
DNA: TGTGCCAGCAGCTTAGTGCGGGGGGATACGCAGTATTTT
J: TRBJ2-3
V: TRBV11-2
size: once
D: TRBD2

CDR3: CASSPVRANTGELFF
DNA: TGTGCCAGCTCACCAGTCAGGGCGAACACCGGGGAGCTGTTTTTT
J: TRBJ2-2
V: TRBV18
size: once
D: NA

CDR3: CASSSPQSGGASYNEQFF
DNA: TGTGCCAGCAGCTCTCCTCAATCAGGGGGCGCCTCCTACAATGAGCAGTTCTTC
J: TRBJ2-1
V: TRBV13
size: NA
D: TRBD1

CDR3: CASSSGWGRQETQYF
DNA: TGTGCCAGCAGCTCGGGGTGGGGTAGGCAAGAGACCCAGTACTTC
J: TRBJ2-5
V: TRBV5-6
size: NA
D: NA

CDR3: CASSLRASGGYTF
DNA: TGTGCCAGCAGTTTGAGAGCCTCAGGAGGCTACACCTTC
J: TRBJ1-2
V: TRBV6-5
size: NA
D: NA

CDR3: CASSQVLAGSYNEQFF
DNA: TGTGCCAGCAGCCAAGTACTAGCGGGGAGCTACAATGAGCAGTTCTTC
J: TRBJ2-1
V: TRBV14
size: NA
D: TRBD2

CDR3: CASSLGTAQAFF
DNA: TGTGCCAGCAGCTTGGGGACAGCACAAGCTTTCTTT
J: TRBJ1-1
V: TRBV5-6
size: NA
D: NA

CDR3: CASSGIQGRSYEQYF
DNA: TGTGCCAGCAGCGGGATACAGGGCAGATCCTACGAGCAGTACTTC
J: TRBJ2-7
V: TRBV11-2
size: NA
D: NA

CDR3: CASSPREGTLSGNTIYF
DNA: TGTGCCAGCAGCCCGAGGGAGGGCACACTCTCTGGAAACACCATATATTTT
J: TRBJ1-3
V: TRBV11-2
size: NA
D: NA